The rows below give T cell receptor beta chains drawn from one sample of a study of blood T cell repertoires in COVID-19. The protocol was immunoSEQ multiplex PCR, while the TCRdb copy is restricted to in-frame clones and leaves out a portion. The sample lists roughly 190,000 clones; less than 85% were seen once. Sequencing was done on a sample of PBMCs or T cells enriched from blood (not recorded which). These TCRs come from a woman in her twenties or thirties who had recovered from COVID-19. Both conserved end residues are part of each CDR3. Each record gives: D gene, CDR3 length, V gene, clone size, J gene, CDR3 protein, CDR3 DNA. D genes are given only for firm matches. Clone size is given for some rows only: seen once, a few or many times, or a class if the clone is expanded.

D gene: -
CDR3 length: 16
V gene: TRBV7-9
clone size: -
J gene: TRBJ2-3
CDR3 protein: CASSPARGPSTDTQYF
CDR3 DNA: TGTGCCAGCAGCCCAGCGCGGGGGCCGAGCACAGATACGCAGTATTTT

D gene: -
CDR3 length: 12
V gene: TRBV28
clone size: -
J gene: TRBJ2-3
CDR3 protein: CASSSGLDTQYF
CDR3 DNA: TGTGCCAGCAGTTCCGGTCTAGATACGCAGTATTTT

D gene: TRBD1
CDR3 length: 15
V gene: TRBV9
clone size: -
J gene: TRBJ2-2
CDR3 protein: CASSVDRGRGGELFF
CDR3 DNA: TGTGCCAGCAGCGTTGACAGGGGTCGGGGCGGGGAGCTGTTTTTT

D gene: TRBD1
CDR3 length: 15
V gene: TRBV3-1/TRBV3-2
clone size: once
J gene: TRBJ1-1
CDR3 protein: CASSRLGQGVTEAFF
CDR3 DNA: TGTGCCAGCAGCCGCCTAGGACAGGGGGTGACTGAAGCTTTCTTT

D gene: -
CDR3 length: 16
V gene: TRBV5-1
clone size: -
J gene: TRBJ2-5
CDR3 protein: CASSLEVQGSGETQYF
CDR3 DNA: TGCGCCAGCAGCTTGGAGGTACAGGGATCGGGAGAGACCCAGTACTTC

D gene: -
CDR3 length: 16
V gene: TRBV30
clone size: -
J gene: TRBJ1-4
CDR3 protein: CAWREGVLATNEKLFF
CDR3 DNA: TGTGCCTGGAGAGAGGGGGTTTTAGCCACTAATGAAAAACTGTTTTTT

D gene: -
CDR3 length: 12
V gene: TRBV29-1
clone size: -
J gene: TRBJ1-2
CDR3 protein: CSVSEAHYGYTF
CDR3 DNA: TGCAGCGTTTCCGAGGCCCACTATGGCTACACCTTC

D gene: TRBD2
CDR3 length: 15
V gene: TRBV6-4
clone size: once
J gene: TRBJ2-3
CDR3 protein: CASSPGTSGGDTQYF
CDR3 DNA: TGTGCCAGCAGCCCCGGGACTAGCGGGGGGGATACGCAGTATTTT

D gene: TRBD1
CDR3 length: 15
V gene: TRBV2
clone size: -
J gene: TRBJ1-1
CDR3 protein: CASQTDRGWNTEAFF
CDR3 DNA: TGTGCCAGCCAAACGGACAGGGGCTGGAACACTGAAGCTTTCTTT

D gene: -
CDR3 length: 14
V gene: TRBV7-3
clone size: -
J gene: TRBJ2-3
CDR3 protein: CASSFSLLTDTQYF
CDR3 DNA: TGTGCCAGCAGCTTTTCCCTTCTCACAGATACGCAGTATTTT

D gene: -
CDR3 length: 16
V gene: TRBV9
clone size: -
J gene: TRBJ2-3
CDR3 protein: CASSPHLGVGTDTQYF
CDR3 DNA: TGTGCCAGCAGCCCCCATTTGGGAGTGGGCACAGATACGCAGTATTTT

D gene: TRBD1
CDR3 length: 12
V gene: TRBV29-1
clone size: once
J gene: TRBJ1-2
CDR3 protein: CSVGDRGYGYTF
CDR3 DNA: TGCAGCGTTGGGGACAGGGGATATGGCTACACCTTC

D gene: -
CDR3 length: 17
V gene: TRBV11-2
clone size: once
J gene: TRBJ1-2
CDR3 protein: CASSENRVQGRRHGYTF
CDR3 DNA: TGTGCCAGCAGCGAAAACAGAGTTCAGGGTAGGAGACATGGCTACACCTTC

D gene: -
CDR3 length: 15
V gene: TRBV18
clone size: -
J gene: TRBJ1-5
CDR3 protein: CASSPPGTHDQPQHF
CDR3 DNA: TGTGCCAGCTCACCACCAGGGACACACGATCAGCCCCAGCATTTT

D gene: -
CDR3 length: 15
V gene: TRBV21-1
clone size: -
J gene: TRBJ1-6
CDR3 protein: CASSSGQGENSPLHF
CDR3 DNA: TGTGCCAGCAGCAGCGGACAGGGAGAAAATTCACCCCTCCACTTT

D gene: TRBD1
CDR3 length: 17
V gene: TRBV28
clone size: -
J gene: TRBJ2-7
CDR3 protein: CASSLGTGVPSSYEQYF
CDR3 DNA: TGTGCCAGCAGTTTAGGGACAGGGGTCCCCTCCTCCTACGAGCAGTACTTC

D gene: TRBD1
CDR3 length: 14
V gene: TRBV7-9
clone size: once
J gene: TRBJ1-2
CDR3 protein: CASSPRQGSYGYTF
CDR3 DNA: TGTGCCAGCAGCCCACGACAGGGTAGCTATGGCTACACCTTC

D gene: TRBD1
CDR3 length: 16
V gene: TRBV3-1/TRBV3-2
clone size: -
J gene: TRBJ2-5
CDR3 protein: CARNFRGDREWKTQYF
CDR3 DNA: TGTGCCAGGAATTTTCGCGGGGACAGGGAATGGAAGACCCAGTACTTC

D gene: -
CDR3 length: 14
V gene: TRBV7-9
clone size: -
J gene: TRBJ1-2
CDR3 protein: CASSDDSSNYGYTF
CDR3 DNA: TGTGCCAGCAGCGACGACAGCTCTAACTATGGCTACACCTTC

D gene: TRBD1
CDR3 length: 15
V gene: TRBV24-1
clone size: -
J gene: TRBJ2-5
CDR3 protein: CATSDFRQGVETQYF
CDR3 DNA: TGTGCCACCAGTGATTTTAGACAGGGTGTGGAGACCCAGTACTTC

D gene: -
CDR3 length: 17
V gene: TRBV21-1
clone size: -
J gene: TRBJ1-6
CDR3 protein: CASSKVTRDRGDSPLHF
CDR3 DNA: TGTGCCAGCAGCAAAGTTACGCGGGACAGGGGGGACTCACCCCTCCACTTT

D gene: TRBD2
CDR3 length: 16
V gene: TRBV5-6
clone size: -
J gene: TRBJ2-7
CDR3 protein: CASSLKSGRALAEQYF
CDR3 DNA: TGTGCCAGCAGCCTTAAGAGCGGGAGGGCTCTCGCCGAGCAGTACTTC

D gene: -
CDR3 length: 15
V gene: TRBV19
clone size: -
J gene: TRBJ1-3
CDR3 protein: CASKGGQISGNTIYF
CDR3 DNA: TGTGCCAGTAAAGGAGGACAGATCTCTGGAAACACCATATATTTT

D gene: -
CDR3 length: 14
V gene: TRBV28
clone size: -
J gene: TRBJ2-7
CDR3 protein: CASRSRQESYEQYF
CDR3 DNA: TGTGCCAGCAGGTCCCGACAGGAGTCCTACGAGCAGTACTTC